Shown below are 14 T cell receptor beta chains from a single sample sequenced in a study of T cells in Graves' hyperthyroidism and ophthalmopathy. RNA transcripts were the template for amplifying TCR beta CDR3 regions. A set of HTBI primers served as the primers for a first-round RT-PCR of the TCR CDR3. TCRdb re-derived calls from the multiplex PCR reads in MiXCR, one entry per CDR3 protein. The repertoire holds approximately 420,000 distinct CDR3 sequences, 15% seen once, with approximately 32% in the top ten. The material sequenced was blood. These receptors originate from a woman under 40 with Graves' hyperthyroidism.

There are many counts of this clonotype. A read error may account for a junction end that differs from germline. V gene TRBV7-2 combines with J gene TRBJ2-5, with 13 bases matching TRBD2. Germline CDR1 and CDR2: SGHTA and FQGNSA. The CDR3 sequence is 14 residues long. For the CDR3, the DNA is TGTGCCAGCAGCGGGGGACTAGCGGGGAAGACTCAGTACTTC. Its protein is CASSGGLAGKTQYF.

This chain joins TRBV7-2 and TRBJ2-1; D perhaps matches TRBD2 (5 bases). The CDR3 length is 15 residues. V lost 3 bases and J 4 bases, leaving 13 bases between the germline ends. Looked up from germline, CDR1 is SGHTA and CDR2 is FQGNSA. CDR3 region: CASSFTRVEYNEQFF. CDR3 nucleotides: TGTGCCAGCAGCTTTACTAGGGTGGAATACAATGAGCAGTTCTTC.

This clonotype was seen a handful of times. This chain connects TRBV5-5 to TRBJ2-7; D remains unclear. Germline values: CDR1 SGHKS, CDR2 YYEKEE (reference sequence). This CDR3 is built from 14 residues. V lost 0 bases and J lost 0, with 7 bases in between. The CDR3 nucleotides read TGTGCCAGCAGCTTGGAGTGGGTCTCCTACGAGCAGTACTTC. Amino acids: CASSLEWVSYEQYF.

This clonotype was observed at least ten times. The chain employs TRBV30 and TRBJ1-1; D is perhaps TRBD1 (6 bases). Germline V lookup: CDR1 GTSNPN, CDR2 SVGIG (reference sequence). The CDR3 consists of 12 residues. Trimming removed 3 bases at V and 4 bases at J, with 9 bases between. This chain's CDR3 is CAWSQQGTEAFF. The CDR3, as DNA: TGTGCCTGGAGCCAACAGGGCACTGAAGCTTTCTTT.

This chain links TRBV29-1 with TRBJ1-2, with D unclear. Germline lookup yields CDR1 SQVTM and CDR2 ANQGSEA. Trimming cost V 4 bases and J 2 bases, with 23 bases left between them. CDR3 size: 17 residues. This CDR3 reads CSVVQRRRTSLNYGYTF. For the CDR3, the DNA is TGCAGCGTTGTCCAACGACGCCGGACTTCCCTAAACTATGGCTACACCTTC.

This clonotype has at least ten counts. The rearrangement uses TRBV20-1 and TRBJ2-1, with a possible D match to TRBD2 (5 bases). Trimming pared 2 bases from V and 4 bases from J, leaving 12 bases between. The CDR3 length is 14 residues. The germline gives CDR1 DFQATT, CDR2 SNEGSKA (reference sequence). The CDR3 DNA reads TGCAGTGCTAGAAAAGCGGAACTGTACAATGAGCAGTTCTTC. Protein product: CSARKAELYNEQFF.

This clonotype was detected a few times. V usage is TRBV10-3 and J usage is TRBJ2-3; D is possibly TRBD2 (6 bases). The V end was cut by 10 bases, the J end by 6 bases, with 14 bases between. This CDR3 has 12 residues. Germline lookup yields CDR1 ENHRY and CDR2 SYGVKD. CDR3: CATEGSGDTQYF. The CDR3 nucleotides are TGTGCCACTGAAGGCAGCGGGGATACGCAGTATTTT.

This clonotype came up many times. The CDR3 protein is CASSVTGAGLAYEQYF. The DNA for the CDR3 is TGTGCCAGCAGTGTTACGGGTGCGGGGTTGGCCTACGAGCAGTACTTC. V and J are TRBV27 and TRBJ2-7, with D tentatively TRBD2 (6 bases). V was trimmed by 5 bases and J by 2 bases, leaving 19 bases between them. The CDR3 contains 16 residues. Germline V CDR1 and CDR2: MNHEY, SMNVEV (reference sequence).

Only a few counts were recorded for this clonotype. This sequence joins TRBV20-1 and TRBJ2-7, with 7 positions matching TRBD2. Trimming at V came to 3 bases and at J to 7 bases, leaving 21 bases not matched to a gene. The CDR3 length is 17 residues. CDR1 is DFQATT and CDR2 is SNEGSKA in the germline V gene (reference sequence). In nucleotides, the CDR3 is TGCAGTGCTAGTGGGGACGGGGGAACTAGCGTGGGCTCGGAGCAGTACTTC. Translating it yields CSASGDGGTSVGSEQYF.

This clonotype occurred many times. The chain employs TRBV28 and TRBJ2-5; D call uncertain. The V end lost 9 bases, the J end lost 0 bases, and 11 bases lay between the germline ends. This CDR3 contains 13 residues. Germline assignment: CDR1 MDHEN and CDR2 SYDVKM. CDR3 amino acids: CASLSVNQETQYF. The CDR3 region has the DNA TGTGCCAGTCTGTCGGTTAACCAAGAGACCCAGTACTTC.

There are many counts of this clonotype. The chain combines TRBV3-1 with TRBJ2-7; possibly TRBD1 for D (5 bases). The CDR3 has 13 residues. Trimming left V 6 bases short and J 0 bases short, with 9 bases between. Germline CDR1 reads LGHDT; CDR2 reads YNNKEL (reference sequence). In DNA, the CDR3 is TGTGCCAGCAGGGACACACTCTCCTACGAGCAGTACTTC. Its translation: CASRDTLSYEQYF.

There are many counts of this clonotype. The chain carries TRBV3-1 and TRBJ2-1; 10 bases are a match to TRBD2. CDR3 length: 18 amino acids. The junction had 11 bases not matched to a gene; V was cut back by 0 bases and J by 6 bases. The germline V gene has CDR1 LGHDT and CDR2 YNNKEL (reference sequence). CDR3 sequence (DNA): TGTGCCAGCAGCCAAGATCCCCTAGCGGGAGTTGGGGCCAATGAGCAGTTCTTC. The encoded protein is CASSQDPLAGVGANEQFF.

This clonotype was counted ten times or more. The V call is TRBV15, the J call TRBJ2-5; 7 nucleotides line up with TRBD2. Germline assignment: CDR1 LNHNV and CDR2 YYDKDF (reference sequence). Losses at the gene ends were 0 bases for V and 5 bases for J; bases not matched to a gene: 6. This CDR3 contains 15 residues. The CDR3 here is CATSRDRGGMETQYF. The CDR3 region has the DNA TGTGCCACCAGCAGAGATCGGGGAGGGATGGAGACCCAGTACTTC.

This clonotype showed up just a few times. The chain couples TRBV24-1 to TRBJ1-2; no firm D call. Germline CDR1 is KGHDR and CDR2 is SFDVKD. This CDR3 comprises 13 residues. V dropped 4 bases and J dropped 2 bases, with 7 bases sitting between them. The DNA for the CDR3 is TGTGCCACCAGTGACCCAGTCAACTATGGCTACACCTTC. It translates to CATSDPVNYGYTF.